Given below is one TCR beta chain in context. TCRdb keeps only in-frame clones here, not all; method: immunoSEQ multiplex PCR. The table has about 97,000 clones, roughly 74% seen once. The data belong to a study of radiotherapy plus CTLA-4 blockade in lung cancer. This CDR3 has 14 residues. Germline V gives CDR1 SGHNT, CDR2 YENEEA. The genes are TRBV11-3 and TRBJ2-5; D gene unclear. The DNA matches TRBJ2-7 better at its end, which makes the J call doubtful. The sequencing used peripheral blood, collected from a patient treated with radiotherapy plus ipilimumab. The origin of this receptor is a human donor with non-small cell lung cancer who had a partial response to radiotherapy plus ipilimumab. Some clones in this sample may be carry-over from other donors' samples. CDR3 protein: CASSPGLQDYEQYF. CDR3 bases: TGTGCCAGCAGCCCGGGCCTGCAAGACTACGAGCAGTACTTC.